The 15 T cell receptor beta chains listed next were all sequenced from one sample in a study of spatial heterogeneity in lung cancer. In TCRdb, the 5' RACE reads were re-called with MiXCR into one record per CDR3 protein. Of approximately 40,000 distinct CDR3 sequences detected, about 7% appear once; the ten largest clones hold roughly 28%. Time point given: sample taken at primary tumor resection. Material: PBMCs, obtained at surgery. All receptors derive from a female donor with early-stage non-small cell lung cancer.

This clonotype occurred a few times. The CDR3 loop is CATNSGSDTQYF. In nucleotides, the CDR3 is TGTGCCACCAACAGCGGGAGTGATACGCAGTATTTT. The chain links TRBV15 to TRBJ2-3; 8 nucleotides align to TRBD2. V shed 7 bases and J 6 bases; nucleotides not matched to a gene: 3. This CDR3 has 12 amino acids. The V gene's germline CDR1 is LNHNV and CDR2 YYDKDF (reference sequence).

This clonotype occurred many times. V gene TRBV6-1 combines with J gene TRBJ1-1, with TRBD1 as a possible D gene (5 bases). V lost 6 bases and J lost 3, with 17 bases in between. The CDR3 is 15 amino acids. Germline V gene lookup returns CDR1 MNHNS and CDR2 SASEGT. The CDR3 loop reads CASRGVTGLHTEAFF. Written as DNA, the CDR3 is TGTGCCAGCAGGGGTGTTACGGGACTCCACACTGAAGCTTTCTTT.

This clonotype has a handful of counts. V and J are TRBV19 and TRBJ2-5; 13 positions agree with TRBD2. Unmatched junction bases numbered 4, after V lost 6 bases and J lost 3 bases. The germline CDR1 and CDR2 sequences are LNHDA and SQIVND (reference sequence). The CDR3 is 15 residues long. CDR3 in DNA: TGTGCCAGTAGAGGACTAGCGGGAGTAGAAGAGACCCAGTACTTC. Residues: CASRGLAGVEETQYF. The variable domain in full, with the rest retrieved from reference TRBV19 and TRBJ2-5, is DGGITQSPKYLFRKEGQNVTLSCEQNLNHDAMYWYRQDPGQGLRLIYYSQIVNDFQKGDIAEGYSVSREKKESFPLTVTSAQKNPTAFYLCASRGLAGVEETQYFGPGTRLLVL.

This clonotype has ten or more counts. The genes are TRBV2 and TRBJ2-7; no reliable D call. V was cut by 4 bases and J by 2 bases, with 12 bases left in between. This CDR3 is built from 14 residues. CDR1 is SNHLY and CDR2 is FYNNEI in the germline V gene. This CDR3 reads CASSAARGAYEQYF. The CDR3 DNA reads TGTGCCAGCAGTGCTGCTAGAGGCGCCTACGAGCAGTACTTC.

This clonotype showed up just a few times. The V gene is TRBV19, the J gene TRBJ1-2, with 8 bases matching TRBD1. The germline gives CDR1 LNHDA, CDR2 SQIVND (reference sequence). V gave up 6 bases and J gave up 4 bases; unmatched junction bases: 7. This CDR3 is built from 14 residues. CDR3 sequence (DNA): TGTGCCAGTAGAGGTTCCGGACAGGGCTATGGCTACACCTTC. This translates into CASRGSGQGYGYTF.

This clonotype was detected many times. The V call is TRBV28, the J call TRBJ2-1, with D unclear. The CDR3 is made up of 12 amino acids. Germline assignment: CDR1 MDHEN and CDR2 SYDVKM. The V end lost 6 bases, the J end lost 4 bases, and 7 bases lay between the germline ends. CDR3 residues: CASRGPYNEQFF. In nucleotides, the CDR3 is TGTGCCAGCAGAGGGCCTTACAATGAGCAGTTCTTC.

This clonotype was counted at least ten times. The chain uses TRBV12-3 or TRBV12-4 and TRBJ2-3, with D perhaps matching TRBD2 (6 bases). The germline V and J ends were trimmed by 1 base and 0 bases, with 20 bases remaining between them. This CDR3 contains 19 residues. Written as DNA, the CDR3 is TGTGCCAGCAGTTTAGAATCACGGTGGCGGGGAGAGAGCACAGATACGCAGTATTTT. This gives the protein CASSLESRWRGESTDTQYF.

The sample holds many counts of this clonotype. The chain links TRBV5-1 to TRBJ2-5; TRBD2 aligns across 7 bases. From germline, CDR1 is SGHRS and CDR2 YFSETQ. This CDR3 is built from 15 residues. With V trimmed by 0 bases and J by 2 bases, 4 bases remained unmatched. The CDR3 spells CASSLEGSGQETQYF. The CDR3 DNA reads TGCGCCAGCAGCTTGGAGGGTAGCGGGCAAGAGACCCAGTACTTC.

Many counts were recorded for this clonotype. The chain carries TRBV7-9 and TRBJ1-2; D is perhaps TRBD1 (6 bases). Germline V gives CDR1 SEHNR, CDR2 FQNEAQ (reference sequence). The ends were cut back, 5 bases at V and 9 bases at J, with 13 bases in the middle. The CDR3 extends over 12 amino acids. The CDR3 DNA follows: TGTGCCAGCAGCGGGGGGGACAATCGCTACACCTTC. Translation: CASSGGDNRYTF.

This clonotype has ten or more counts. J is TRBJ2-5 and V is TRBV24-1, with 7 bases aligning to TRBD1. The CDR3 extends over 13 amino acids. The J segment lost 5 bases and the V segment lost 4 bases, leaving 3 bases of the junction unmatched. The germline V gene encodes CDR1 KGHDR and CDR2 SFDVKD. CDR3: CATSEGGSETQYF. The CDR3 DNA is TGTGCCACCAGTGAAGGGGGCTCGGAGACCCAGTACTTC.

At least ten counts were recorded for this clonotype. This chain connects TRBV6-5 to TRBJ2-4, with D perhaps TRBD2 (6 bases). Germline CDR1 MNHEY, CDR2 SVGAGI. CDR3 length: 13 residues. V dropped 4 bases and J dropped 7 bases, with 11 bases sitting between them. The chain's CDR3 is CASSLGRRNIQYF. CDR3 DNA sequence: TGTGCCAGCAGTTTGGGGAGGCGGAACATTCAGTACTTC.

The sample holds many counts of this clonotype. The rearrangement joins TRBV2 to TRBJ2-2, with 13 bases lining up with TRBD2. Germline V gene data show CDR1 as SNHLY and CDR2 as FYNNEI. Trimming removed 6 bases from V and 1 base from J; junction bases left unmatched: 5. This CDR3 has 17 amino acids. The CDR3 sequence: CASSGGLAGWNTGELFF. Written as DNA, the CDR3 is TGTGCCAGCAGCGGGGGACTAGCGGGGTGGAACACCGGGGAGCTGTTTTTT.

This clonotype appeared many times. CDR3 sequence: CASRGQPNTEAFF. The DNA of the CDR3 is TGTGCCAGCAGGGGACAGCCGAACACTGAAGCTTTCTTT. The rearrangement links TRBV2 to TRBJ1-1; 7 bases align to TRBD1. The V segment lost 6 bases and the J segment 1 base; nucleotides outside the gene matches: 2. The CDR3 sequence is 13 residues long. CDR1 SNHLY and CDR2 FYNNEI come from the germline V gene.

This clonotype was recorded at least ten times. V gene TRBV7-3 combines with J gene TRBJ2-5, with D possibly being TRBD1 or TRBD2 (5 bases each). The germline V gene encodes CDR1 SGHTA and CDR2 FQGTGA. The V gene lost 2 bases and the J gene lost 1 base, with 11 bases spanning the gap. This CDR3 has 15 residues. In DNA, the CDR3 is TGTGCCAGCAGCTTAGTTCCGGGGCCCCAAGAGACCCAGTACTTC. Amino acid sequence: CASSLVPGPQETQYF. The complete variable domain, with remaining parts taken from reference TRBV7-3 and TRBJ2-5, reads GAGVSQTPSNKVTEKGKYVELRCDPISGHTALYWYRQSLGQGPEFLIYFQGTGAADDSGLPNDRFFAVRPEGSVSTLKIQRTERGDSAVYLCASSLVPGPQETQYFGPGTRLLVL.

This clonotype has ten or more counts. The chain couples TRBV29-1 to TRBJ1-1; TRBD1 might be the D (5 bases). The CDR3 is 13 amino acids. Germline V CDR1 and CDR2: SQVTM, ANQGSEA. V lost 3 bases and J lost 3, with 11 bases in between. The CDR3 bases are TGCAGCGTTGAGGGACCAATGGACACTGAAGCTTTCTTT. It is translated as CSVEGPMDTEAFF.